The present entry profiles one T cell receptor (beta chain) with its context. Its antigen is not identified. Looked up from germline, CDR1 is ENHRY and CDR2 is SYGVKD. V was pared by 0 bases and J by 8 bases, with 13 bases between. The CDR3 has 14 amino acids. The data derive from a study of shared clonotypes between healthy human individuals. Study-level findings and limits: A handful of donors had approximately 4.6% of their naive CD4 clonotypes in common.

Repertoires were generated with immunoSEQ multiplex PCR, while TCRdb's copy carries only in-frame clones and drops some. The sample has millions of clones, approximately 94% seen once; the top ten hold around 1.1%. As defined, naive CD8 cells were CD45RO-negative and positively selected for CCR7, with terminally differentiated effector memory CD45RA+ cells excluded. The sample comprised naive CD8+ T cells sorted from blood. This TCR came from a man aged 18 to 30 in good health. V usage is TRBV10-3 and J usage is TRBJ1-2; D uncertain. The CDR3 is CAISESVSSFGYTF. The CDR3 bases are TGTGCCATCAGTGAGTCGGTCAGCTCCTTCGGCTACACCTTC.